This T cell receptor beta chain was profiled in a study of immune evolution from preneoplasia to lung adenocarcinoma. The protocol was immunoSEQ multiplex PCR, while the TCRdb copy is restricted to in-frame clones and leaves out a portion. The sample shows tens of thousands of clones, less than 80% of them seen only once. Per the germline V gene, CDR1 is SGHAT and CDR2 is FQDESV (reference sequence). There are 19 residues in the CDR3. V lost 4 bases to trimming and J lost 3 bases; unmatched junction nucleotides: 10. The sample holds one count of this clone. Specimen: FFPE invasive lung adenocarcinoma tissue. The chain links TRBV11-1 to TRBJ2-1; 15 bases line up with TRBD2. The TCR originated in a person between 55 and 69 years old with lung adenocarcinoma. This CDR3 reads CASSWTSGRAGFGYNEQFF. For the CDR3, the DNA is TGTGCCAGCAGCTGGACTAGCGGGAGGGCCGGTTTCGGCTACAATGAGCAGTTCTTC.